This is a list of T cell receptor beta chains from one sample in a study of cytomegalovirus exposure and HLA in healthy donors. TCRdb keeps only in-frame clones here, not all; method: immunoSEQ multiplex PCR. The data show 85,000 to 130,000 clones, with 60% to 80% seen just once and roughly 2.8% held by the top ten. Sequenced input: PBMCs. All receptors come from a female donor in good health and CMV-seronegative. Each CDR3 is given with its conserved first and last residue. D genes are given only for firm matches. Rows may omit the clone size; those that give it use once, few, many or a size class.

v_call: TRBV7-8
j_call: TRBJ1-1
d_call: -
clone_size: once
cdr3_aa: CASSLKGGITEAFF
cdr3_nt: TGTGCCAGCAGCTTAAAGGGGGGGATCACTGAAGCTTTCTTT

v_call: TRBV9
j_call: TRBJ2-1
d_call: -
clone_size: -
cdr3_aa: CASSVTSRNEQFF
cdr3_nt: TGTGCCAGCAGCGTAACTAGCAGAAATGAGCAGTTCTTC

v_call: TRBV18
j_call: TRBJ2-5
d_call: TRBD1
clone_size: -
cdr3_aa: CASSPPSRGQETQYF
cdr3_nt: TGTGCCAGCTCACCACCCTCCAGGGGGCAAGAGACCCAGTACTTC

v_call: TRBV2
j_call: TRBJ2-1
d_call: TRBD2
clone_size: -
cdr3_aa: CASSEMVGTSQFF
cdr3_nt: TGTGCCAGCAGTGAAATGGTCGGGACTAGTCAGTTCTTC

v_call: TRBV11-3
j_call: TRBJ2-5
d_call: TRBD1
clone_size: -
cdr3_aa: CASSSTTGGETQYF
cdr3_nt: TGTGCCAGCAGCTCCACGACAGGGGGGGAGACCCAGTACTTC

v_call: TRBV7-2
j_call: TRBJ2-5
d_call: -
clone_size: few
cdr3_aa: CASSLARLQETQYF
cdr3_nt: TGTGCCAGCAGCTTAGCTCGACTTCAAGAGACCCAGTACTTC

v_call: TRBV19
j_call: TRBJ2-5
d_call: -
clone_size: -
cdr3_aa: CASTPGQLRETQYF
cdr3_nt: TGTGCCAGTACTCCCGGACAGTTACGAGAGACCCAGTACTTC

v_call: TRBV19
j_call: TRBJ2-3
d_call: TRBD2
clone_size: -
cdr3_aa: CASSKGTSGAPWGDTQYF
cdr3_nt: TGTGCCAGTAGTAAGGGCACTAGCGGGGCTCCCTGGGGAGATACGCAGTATTTT

v_call: TRBV7-9
j_call: TRBJ2-7
d_call: TRBD2
clone_size: -
cdr3_aa: CASGASGPYEQYF
cdr3_nt: TGTGCCAGCGGGGCTAGCGGCCCCTACGAGCAGTACTTC

v_call: TRBV6-1
j_call: TRBJ1-1
d_call: TRBD1
clone_size: -
cdr3_aa: CASRTGTGITEAFF
cdr3_nt: TGTGCCAGCAGGACCGGGACAGGGATCACTGAAGCTTTCTTT

v_call: TRBV19
j_call: TRBJ1-5
d_call: TRBD1
clone_size: -
cdr3_aa: CASTKTGGQARPQHF
cdr3_nt: TGTGCCAGTACCAAGACAGGGGGCCAGGCACGGCCCCAGCATTTT

v_call: TRBV14
j_call: TRBJ2-1
d_call: TRBD2
clone_size: -
cdr3_aa: CASSQDLSGRDEQFF
cdr3_nt: TGTGCCAGCAGCCAAGATCTATCCGGGAGGGATGAGCAGTTCTTC

v_call: TRBV7-2
j_call: TRBJ1-1
d_call: -
clone_size: -
cdr3_aa: CASSPSRGLEAFF
cdr3_nt: TGTGCCAGCAGCCCCTCGCGGGGTCTAGAAGCTTTCTTT

v_call: TRBV5-6
j_call: TRBJ2-5
d_call: -
clone_size: -
cdr3_aa: CASSLRSVRETQYF
cdr3_nt: TGTGCCAGCAGCTTACGGAGTGTAAGGGAGACCCAGTACTTC

v_call: TRBV27
j_call: TRBJ1-5
d_call: TRBD1
clone_size: -
cdr3_aa: CASSPRTGSNQPQHF
cdr3_nt: TGTGCCAGCAGCCCTCGGACAGGAAGCAATCAGCCCCAGCATTTT

v_call: TRBV11-2
j_call: TRBJ2-1
d_call: TRBD2
clone_size: -
cdr3_aa: CASSLFREGLFNEQFF
cdr3_nt: TGTGCCAGCAGCTTGTTCCGGGAGGGCCTATTCAATGAGCAGTTCTTC

v_call: TRBV5-5
j_call: TRBJ2-5
d_call: TRBD2
clone_size: few
cdr3_aa: CASSLNRLAQETQYF
cdr3_nt: TGTGCCAGCAGCTTGAACCGACTAGCTCAAGAGACCCAGTACTTC

v_call: TRBV10-2
j_call: TRBJ1-4
d_call: -
clone_size: once
cdr3_aa: CASSESRQSNEKLFF
cdr3_nt: TGCGCCAGCAGTGAGTCTAGACAGTCTAATGAAAAACTGTTTTTT

v_call: TRBV6-5
j_call: TRBJ1-1
d_call: TRBD1
clone_size: -
cdr3_aa: CASSYTGGAGEAFF
cdr3_nt: TGTGCCAGCAGTTACACAGGGGGCGCAGGTGAAGCTTTCTTT

v_call: TRBV29-1
j_call: TRBJ2-1
d_call: -
clone_size: few
cdr3_aa: CSVDAGKRFLFNEQFF
cdr3_nt: TGCAGCGTTGATGCCGGTAAGCGTTTTCTCTTCAATGAGCAGTTCTTC

v_call: TRBV6-6
j_call: TRBJ2-5
d_call: -
clone_size: -
cdr3_aa: CASKIRGQETQYF
cdr3_nt: TGTGCCAGCAAAATAAGGGGGCAAGAGACCCAGTACTTC

v_call: TRBV2
j_call: TRBJ2-5
d_call: TRBD1
clone_size: -
cdr3_aa: CASTLLTGWETQYF
cdr3_nt: TGTGCCAGCACTCTCTTGACAGGGTGGGAGACCCAGTACTTC

v_call: TRBV28
j_call: TRBJ2-3
d_call: -
clone_size: -
cdr3_aa: CASGVPEGTDTQYF
cdr3_nt: TGTGCCAGCGGAGTACCGGAGGGCACAGATACGCAGTATTTT

v_call: TRBV7-6
j_call: TRBJ1-4
d_call: -
clone_size: many
cdr3_aa: CASSLRGPNEKLFF
cdr3_nt: TGTGCCAGCAGCTTAAGAGGGCCTAATGAAAAACTGTTTTTT

v_call: TRBV7-2
j_call: TRBJ2-7
d_call: -
clone_size: once
cdr3_aa: CASSILVSYEQYF
cdr3_nt: TGTGCCAGCAGCATACTAGTTTCCTACGAGCAGTACTTC

v_call: TRBV4-1
j_call: TRBJ2-3
d_call: TRBD2
clone_size: -
cdr3_aa: CASSLHTQREVSDTQYF
cdr3_nt: TGCGCCAGCAGCCTCCACACCCAGCGGGAGGTCTCAGATACGCAGTATTTT

v_call: TRBV5-1
j_call: TRBJ1-4
d_call: -
clone_size: -
cdr3_aa: CASSSRVGRKEKLFF
cdr3_nt: TGCGCCAGCAGCTCCAGGGTGGGCCGCAAAGAAAAACTGTTTTTT

v_call: TRBV7-2
j_call: TRBJ1-5
d_call: -
clone_size: -
cdr3_aa: CASSLAGGNQPQHF
cdr3_nt: TGTGCCAGCAGCTTAGCAGGGGGCAATCAGCCCCAGCATTTT

v_call: TRBV6-5
j_call: TRBJ2-7
d_call: -
clone_size: -
cdr3_aa: CATHRSSYEQYF
cdr3_nt: TGTGCCACCCACAGGAGCTCCTACGAGCAGTACTTC

v_call: TRBV18
j_call: TRBJ1-3
d_call: -
clone_size: once
cdr3_aa: CASSPLTPGGSSGNTIYF
cdr3_nt: TGTGCCAGCTCACCCCTGACCCCTGGAGGATCCTCTGGAAACACCATATATTTT

v_call: TRBV12-1
j_call: TRBJ1-2
d_call: -
clone_size: -
cdr3_aa: CASSLTGDYTF
cdr3_nt: TGTGCCAGCAGCCTGACAGGTGACTACACCTTC